This entry lists 29 T cell receptor beta chains sequenced from one sample in a study of blood T cell repertoires in COVID-19. TCRdb's copy holds only in-frame clones and misses some; the assay was immunoSEQ multiplex PCR. The sample holds about 60,000 clones, approximately 84% seen once. Sequencing used peripheral blood. These receptors originate from a man aged 65 to 79 with active COVID-19.

This chain joins TRBV6-2 or TRBV6-3 and TRBJ1-2; perhaps TRBD1 as D (6 bases). The CDR3 is 15 amino acids. Germline values: CDR1 MNHEY, CDR2 SVGEGT. V gave up 4 bases and J gave up 4 bases, with 16 bases separating them. The CDR3: CASSSPHREGYGYTF. The CDR3, as DNA: TGTGCCAGCAGTTCCCCCCACAGGGAGGGCTATGGCTACACCTTC.

This chain uses TRBV4-3 with TRBJ2-3, with TRBD2 matching over 10 bases. With V trimmed by 3 bases and J by 6 bases, 3 bases remained unmatched. This CDR3 spans 14 amino acids. Germline CDR1 reads LGHNA; CDR2 reads YSLEER. The CDR3 spells CASSQRLAGDTQYF. The CDR3 DNA reads TGCGCCAGCAGCCAGCGACTAGCGGGTGATACGCAGTATTTT.

V usage is TRBV29-1 and J usage is TRBJ2-7; 7 bases map to TRBD1. The CDR3 covers 13 residues. CDR1 and CDR2 from the germline V gene are SQVTM and ANQGSEA. Germline trimming cut 6 bases from V and 5 bases from J; bases unmatched to any gene: 10. The CDR3 coding sequence is TGCAGCGTGCGAGCTAGACAGGGCAACGAGCAGTACTTC. Amino acids: CSVRARQGNEQYF.

The chain has TRBV5-1 and TRBJ1-1, with D possibly being TRBD1 (5 bases). CDR1 SGHRS and CDR2 YFSETQ come from the germline V gene. V was shortened by 0 bases and J by 11 bases, with 8 bases between the two germline ends. The CDR3 spans 11 residues. CDR3 region: CASSLGGRAFF. CDR3 DNA sequence: TGCGCCAGCAGCTTGGGGGGCCGGGCTTTCTTT.

V gene TRBV7-9 combines with J gene TRBJ2-1; TRBD2 matches 9 bases. V shed 5 bases and J 8 bases; nucleotides not matched to a gene: 22. The germline CDR1 and CDR2 sequences are SEHNR and FQNEAQ (reference sequence). The CDR3 has 19 amino acids. CDR3 in amino acids: CASSGEGGRALGNVYEQFF. The CDR3 nucleotides read TGTGCCAGCAGCGGAGAGGGCGGGAGGGCCCTCGGTAACGTCTATGAGCAGTTCTTC.

This rearrangement joins TRBV18 to TRBJ2-1; D call uncertain. Germline CDR1 and CDR2: KGHSH and LQKENI. The CDR3 is 15 amino acids. The V and J ends lost 1 base and 5 bases respectively, with 12 bases between them. The chain's CDR3 is CASSPQSRVNNEQFF. CDR3 bases: TGTGCCAGCTCACCACAGTCCCGGGTTAACAATGAGCAGTTCTTC.

This chain connects TRBV5-1 to TRBJ2-4; possible D gene TRBD2, 6 bases. Germline CDR1 reads SGHRS; CDR2 reads YFSETQ. The CDR3 loop spans 14 amino acids. V was pared by 2 bases and J by 6 bases, with 12 bases between. CDR3 protein: CASSFSGTLNIQYF. CDR3 sequence (DNA): TGCGCCAGCAGCTTCTCCGGGACTCTAAACATTCAGTACTTC.

The chain joins TRBV7-9 to TRBJ1-2; 8 nucleotides match TRBD1. The V gene end was trimmed by 2 bases and the J gene end by 3 bases; junction bases not matched to a gene: 14. The CDR3 consists of 18 residues. The germline gives CDR1 SEHNR, CDR2 FQNEAQ (reference sequence). The CDR3 sequence: CASSLTSGQGQGDYGYTF. CDR3 bases: TGTGCCAGCAGCTTAACCTCTGGACAGGGCCAGGGGGACTATGGCTACACCTTC.

V is TRBV4-3 and J is TRBJ2-3; 9 bases fit TRBD2. V lost 4 bases to trimming and J lost 4 bases; unmatched junction nucleotides: 9. Germline CDR1 is LGHNA and CDR2 is YSLEER. This CDR3 region has 16 residues. The CDR3 region is CASSLHLAGDSDTQYF. The CDR3 coding sequence is TGCGCCAGCAGCCTCCACTTAGCGGGAGATTCAGATACGCAGTATTTT.

This clone was seen only once. This rearrangement joins TRBV6-5 to TRBJ2-1, with D tentatively TRBD1 (6 bases). CDR3 length: 15 amino acids. Germline lookup yields CDR1 MNHEY and CDR2 SVGAGI. Trimming left V 0 bases short and J 3 bases short, with 9 bases between. CDR3 region: CASSYSGQDYNEQFF. CDR3 in DNA: TGTGCCAGCAGTTACTCGGGACAAGACTACAATGAGCAGTTCTTC.

The chain recombines TRBV5-1 with TRBJ2-7; TRBD2 aligns across 14 bases. Trimming cost V 4 bases and J 6 bases; bases outside gene matches: 6. CDR3 length equals 15 residues. Germline assignment: CDR1 SGHRS and CDR2 YFSETQ. The CDR3 nucleotides are TGCGCCAGCAGCCCTGGACTAGCGGGGGGTCTCGAGCAGTACTTC. Encoded protein: CASSPGLAGGLEQYF.

The rearrangement links TRBV7-9 to TRBJ2-7; TRBD1 agrees at 9 bases. Per the germline V gene, CDR1 is SEHNR and CDR2 is FQNEAQ (reference sequence). The CDR3 contains 14 residues. With 2 bases clipped from V and 5 bases from J, the junction kept 4 bases outside the gene matches. The chain's CDR3 is CASSLTRDRDEQYF. For the CDR3, the DNA is TGTGCCAGCAGCTTAACCAGGGACAGGGACGAGCAGTACTTC.

This clone showed up just a few times. The CDR3 region is CASSETESSRELFF. The CDR3 DNA is TGTGCCAGCAGTGAGACGGAAAGTAGCAGGGAGCTGTTTTTT. The chain uses TRBV6-1 and TRBJ2-2; no reliable D call. Germline V lookup: CDR1 MNHNS, CDR2 SASEGT. The CDR3 is made up of 14 amino acids. V was cut by 3 bases and J by 9 bases, with 14 bases left in between.

V usage is TRBV9 and J usage is TRBJ2-1, with 11 bases aligning to TRBD1. The CDR3 spans 18 residues. V trimming: 3 bases; J trimming: 5 bases; junction bases outside the gene matches: 13. CDR1 SGDLS and CDR2 YYNGEE come from the germline V gene. The CDR3 nucleotides are TGTGCCAGCAGCGCCCACCCCCCCGGGACAGGGGGGGACAATGAGCAGTTCTTC. As protein: CASSAHPPGTGGDNEQFF.

This clone was observed a single time. CDR3 DNA: TGTGCCAGTACCGGGACTAGCGGGAGTTCGTTGAGGAATGAGCAGTTCTTC. Translation gives CASTGTSGSSLRNEQFF. The J gene is TRBJ2-1, the V gene TRBV21-1; TRBD2 reflects the table's D call only, with no check against the DNA. TRBV21-1 is reported as a pseudogene. CDR3 size: 17 residues.

This clone was counted ten times or more. The chain has TRBV14 and TRBJ2-7; D gene uncertain. V lost 1 base and J 5 bases, leaving 15 bases between the germline ends. The CDR3 length is 15 residues. Germline V CDR1 and CDR2: SGHDN, FVKESK. This chain's CDR3 is CASSQVLWQIHEQYF. The DNA for the CDR3 is TGTGCCAGCAGCCAAGTTTTGTGGCAGATCCACGAGCAGTACTTC.

J is TRBJ1-2 and V is TRBV5-1; TRBD1 might be the D (5 bases). V was clipped by 4 bases and J by 3 bases, with 16 bases between them. Germline-derived CDR1 and CDR2 are SGHRS and YFSETQ. The CDR3 consists of 15 residues. The CDR3 loop is CASSDPQGGDYGYTF. The CDR3 DNA follows: TGCGCCAGCAGCGATCCCCAGGGAGGGGACTATGGCTACACCTTC. Variable domain in full (rest from reference TRBV5-1 and TRBJ1-2): KAGVTQTPRYLIKTRGQQVTLSCSPISGHRSVSWYQQTPGQGLQFLFEYFSETQRNKGNFPGRFSGRQFSNSRSEMNVSTLELGDSALYLCASSDPQGGDYGYTFGSGTRLTVV.

This sequence joins TRBV5-5 and TRBJ2-1; 13 bases map to TRBD2. Germline V gene sequence: CDR1 SGHKS, CDR2 YYEKEE (reference sequence). With V trimmed by 0 bases and J by 2 bases, 8 bases remained unmatched. The CDR3 runs 19 residues. The CDR3 DNA follows: TGTGCCAGCAGCTTGGGACTAGCGGGAGGCCCCAACACCTACAATGAGCAGTTCTTC. This sequence encodes CASSLGLAGGPNTYNEQFF. The whole variable domain, filled in from reference TRBV5-5 and TRBJ2-1, reads DAGVTQSPTHLIKTRGQQVTLRCSPISGHKSVSWYQQVLGQGPQFIFQYYEKEERGRGNFPDRFSARQFPNYSSELNVNALLLGDSALYLCASSLGLAGGPNTYNEQFFGPGTRLTVL.

This chain joins TRBV28 and TRBJ2-2; 14 bases line up with TRBD2. This CDR3 contains 16 residues. The germline gives CDR1 MDHEN, CDR2 SYDVKM. J lost 3 bases, V lost 6 bases, and 3 bases had no gene match. The CDR3 nucleotides are TGTGCCAGCAGAATGGGACTAGCGGGAGACACCGGGGAGCTGTTTTTT. Protein product: CASRMGLAGDTGELFF.

This clone has just a few counts. The chain carries TRBV4-3 and TRBJ1-2; no clear D. Germline loops: CDR1 LGHNA, CDR2 YSLEER. V was pared by 0 bases and J by 5 bases, with 13 bases between. This CDR3 contains 15 residues. DNA for the CDR3: TGCGCCAGCAGCCAAGATCCAGAGGGATTGTATGGCTACACCTTC. Amino acid sequence: CASSQDPEGLYGYTF.

The V and J genes are TRBV7-9 and TRBJ2-5; D may be TRBD2 (5 bases). The CDR3 sequence is 14 residues long. Per the germline V gene, CDR1 is SEHNR and CDR2 is FQNEAQ (reference sequence). Trimming stripped 5 bases from V and 5 bases from J, with 15 bases between. The CDR3 protein is CASSDRGPRETQYF. CDR3 nucleotides: TGTGCCAGCAGCGATCGAGGGCCGCGGGAGACCCAGTACTTC.

This clone has more than one count but fewer than ten. The chain recombines TRBV5-1 with TRBJ1-1, with D possibly matching TRBD1 (6 bases). Trimming took off 4 bases at V and 1 base at J, with 11 bases between the two ends. Germline values: CDR1 SGHRS, CDR2 YFSETQ. The CDR3 length is 14 residues. This chain's CDR3 is CASSARTANTEAFF. The CDR3 nucleotides are TGCGCCAGCAGCGCCCGGACAGCGAACACTGAAGCTTTCTTT. The full variable domain, completed using reference TRBV5-1 and TRBJ1-1, is KAGVTQTPRYLIKTRGQQVTLSCSPISGHRSVSWYQQTPGQGLQFLFEYFSETQRNKGNFPGRFSGRQFSNSRSEMNVSTLELGDSALYLCASSARTANTEAFFGQGTRLTVV.

The chain couples TRBV7-8 to TRBJ2-3; a weak D match, TRBD2 (6 bases). The length of the CDR3 is 17 residues. V lost 1 base and J lost 11, with 25 bases in between. CDR1 and CDR2 from the germline V gene are SGHVS and FQNEAQ. CDR3 coding DNA: TGTGCCAGCAGCTTAGTATGGAGGGACTTGGGTTCTATTGAGCAGTATTTT. This translates into CASSLVWRDLGSIEQYF.

In this sample, this clone turned up once. This CDR3 is CASSSRQGARDYGYTF. DNA of the CDR3: TGTGCCAGCAGCTCGCGACAGGGGGCAAGGGACTATGGCTACACCTTC. V and J are TRBV11-2 and TRBJ1-2; the match to TRBD1 covers 10 bases. V dropped 4 bases and J dropped 3; count of bases not matched to a gene: 8. Germline CDR1 and CDR2: SGHAT and FQNNGV. The CDR3 loop spans 16 amino acids.

The rearrangement uses TRBV4-3 and TRBJ2-1; TRBD2 agrees at 11 bases. This CDR3 comprises 17 residues. The junction had 5 bases not matched to a gene; V was cut back by 3 bases and J by 1 base. Germline V gives CDR1 LGHNA, CDR2 YSLEER. This CDR3 is CASSQELAGGSYNEQFF. CDR3 DNA sequence: TGCGCCAGCAGCCAGGAGCTAGCGGGGGGTTCCTACAATGAGCAGTTCTTC.

This chain connects TRBV4-2 to TRBJ2-3; 11 bases agree with TRBD2. V trimming: 4 bases; J trimming: 1 base; junction bases outside the gene matches: 4. The V gene's germline CDR1 is LGHNA and CDR2 YNFKEQ. The CDR3 loop spans 16 amino acids. CDR3 nucleotides: TGTGCCAGCAGCCCTCGACTAGCGGGGCGCACAGATACGCAGTATTTT. Its protein product is CASSPRLAGRTDTQYF.

V gene TRBV3-1 (or the pseudogene TRBV3-2) combines with J gene TRBJ2-1; TRBD2 matches at 9 bases. The CDR3 spans 15 residues. V lost 4 bases to trimming and J lost 3 bases; unmatched junction nucleotides: 4. CDR1 LGHDT and CDR2 YNNKEL come from the germline V gene (reference sequence). The CDR3 nucleotides read TGTGCCAGCAGCCCGGGACTAGCCCTCTACAATGAGCAGTTCTTC. This translates into CASSPGLALYNEQFF.

This clone was observed a single time. The chain is built from TRBV3-1 (or the pseudogene TRBV3-2) and TRBJ1-1; 7 bases align to TRBD1. The CDR3 sequence is 14 residues long. The germline gives CDR1 LGHDT, CDR2 YNNKEL (reference sequence). V lost 4 bases, J lost 1 base, and 3 bases stayed unmatched. The DNA for the CDR3 is TGTGCCAGCAGCCCCCGGGACAGGAACACTGAAGCTTTCTTT. This sequence encodes CASSPRDRNTEAFF.

CDR3 residues: CASSQQPGAEQYF. In nucleotides, the CDR3 is TGTGCCAGCAGCCAACAACCAGGGGCCGAGCAGTACTTC. The chain is built from TRBV6-5 and TRBJ2-7, with a possible D match to TRBD1 (6 bases). This CDR3 is built from 13 residues. CDR1 MNHEY and CDR2 SVGAGI come from the germline V gene. V lost 6 bases to trimming and J lost 6 bases, with 15 bases between them.